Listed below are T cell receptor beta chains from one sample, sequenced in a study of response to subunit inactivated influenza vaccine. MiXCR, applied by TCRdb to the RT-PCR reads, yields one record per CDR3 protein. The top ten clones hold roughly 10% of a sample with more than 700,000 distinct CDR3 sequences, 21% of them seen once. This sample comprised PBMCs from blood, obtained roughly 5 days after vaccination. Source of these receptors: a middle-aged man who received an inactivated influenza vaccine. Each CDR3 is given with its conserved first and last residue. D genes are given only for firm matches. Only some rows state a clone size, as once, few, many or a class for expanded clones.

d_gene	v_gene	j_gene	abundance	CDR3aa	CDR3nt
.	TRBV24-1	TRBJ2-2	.	CATVAHTGELFF	TGTGCCACCGTCGCCCACACCGGGGAGCTGTTTTTT
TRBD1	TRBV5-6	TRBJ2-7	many	CASSWTGGLEQYF	TGTGCCAGCAGCTGGACAGGGGGATTAGAGCAGTACTTC
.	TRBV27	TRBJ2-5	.	CASSLSWALYETQYF	TGTGCCAGCAGTTTAAGCTGGGCGTTATACGAGACCCAGTACTTC
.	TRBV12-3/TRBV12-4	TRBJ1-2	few	CASSTLTGSRGYTF	TGTGCCAGCAGTACCCTGACGGGAAGTAGAGGCTACACCTTC
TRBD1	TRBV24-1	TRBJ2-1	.	CATTNIEGAAYNEQFF	TGTGCCACAACTAATATAGAGGGGGCGGCCTACAATGAGCAGTTCTTC
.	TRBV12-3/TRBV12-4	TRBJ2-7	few	CASSFTGGSDEQYF	TGTGCCAGCAGTTTTACTGGGGGCAGCGACGAGCAGTACTTC
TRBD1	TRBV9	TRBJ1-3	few	CASSWGQSGNTIYF	TGTGCCAGCAGCTGGGGACAGTCTGGAAACACCATATATTTT
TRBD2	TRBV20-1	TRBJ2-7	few	CSAPTSLGSYEQYF	TGCAGTGCTCCGACTAGCTTGGGCTCCTACGAGCAGTACTTC
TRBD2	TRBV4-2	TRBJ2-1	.	CASSQDSTSGNYEQFF	TGTGCCAGCAGCCAAGATTCGACTAGCGGGAACTATGAGCAGTTCTTC
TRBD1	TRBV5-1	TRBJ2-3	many	CASSSDRANTDTQYF	TGCGCCAGCAGTTCGGACAGGGCTAACACAGATACGCAGTATTTT
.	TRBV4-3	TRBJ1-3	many	CASSRDDFLSSGNTIYF	TGCGCCAGCAGCCGGGACGACTTCTTAAGCTCTGGAAACACCATATATTTT
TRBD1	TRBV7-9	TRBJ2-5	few	CASSGSGQGKTQYF	TGTGCCAGCAGCGGATCGGGACAGGGAAAGACCCAGTACTTC
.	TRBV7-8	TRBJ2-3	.	CASSLARTRGWGSDTQYF	TGTGCCAGCAGCTTAGCGCGTACCAGGGGTTGGGGCTCAGATACGCAGTATTTT
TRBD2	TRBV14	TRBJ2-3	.	CASKSGISTDTQYF	TGTGCCAGCAAGAGCGGGATTAGCACAGATACGCAGTATTTT
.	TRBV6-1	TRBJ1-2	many	CASSRSLTDNYGYTF	TGTGCCAGCAGTCGATCCCTGACCGATAACTATGGCTACACCTTC
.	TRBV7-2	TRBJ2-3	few	CASSLGGGQPDTQYF	TGTGCCAGCAGCTTAGGGGGAGGTCAACCAGATACGCAGTATTTT
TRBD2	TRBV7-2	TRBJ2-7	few	CASSPQGGAIYEQYF	TGTGCCAGCAGCCCCCAGGGAGGGGCCATCTACGAGCAGTACTTC
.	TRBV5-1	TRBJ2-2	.	CASSLAWQGTGELFF	TGCGCCAGCAGCTTGGCTTGGCAAGGCACCGGGGAGCTGTTTTTT
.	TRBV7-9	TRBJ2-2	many	CASSLSGNTGELFF	TGTGCCAGCAGTTTATCCGGGAACACCGGGGAGCTGTTTTTT
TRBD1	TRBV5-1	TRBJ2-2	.	CASSGTGSGTGELFF	TGCGCCAGCAGCGGGACAGGGTCGGGCACCGGGGAGCTGTTTTTT
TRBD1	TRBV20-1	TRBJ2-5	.	CSARKQGASQTQYF	TGCAGTGCTAGGAAACAGGGGGCGTCGCAGACCCAGTACTTC
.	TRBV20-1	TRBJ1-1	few	CSATQGRDEAFF	TGCAGTGCAACCCAGGGAAGGGATGAAGCTTTCTTT
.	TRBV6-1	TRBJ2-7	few	CASRPLRENSYEQYF	TGTGCCAGCAGACCACTGCGGGAAAACTCCTACGAGCAGTACTTC
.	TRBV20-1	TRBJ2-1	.	CSARTTGGRDEQFF	TGCAGTGCTAGGACTACCGGGGGACGCGATGAGCAGTTCTTC
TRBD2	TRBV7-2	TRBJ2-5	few	CASSLVGLAGQETQYF	TGTGCCAGCAGCTTAGTGGGACTAGCGGGGCAAGAGACCCAGTACTTC
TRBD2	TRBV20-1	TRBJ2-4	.	CSARGLAINIQYF	TGCAGTGCTAGGGGACTAGCAATAAACATTCAGTACTTC
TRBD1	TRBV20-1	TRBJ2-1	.	CSARTGQGLIYDEQFF	TGCAGTGCGCGAACTGGACAGGGGCTTATCTACGATGAGCAGTTCTTC
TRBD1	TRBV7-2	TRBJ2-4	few	CASSLAGTGESAKNIQYF	TGTGCCAGCAGCTTAGCTGGGACAGGGGAATCAGCCAAAAACATTCAGTACTTC
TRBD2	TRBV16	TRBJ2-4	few	CASSHGLAGQAKNIQYF	TGTGCCAGCAGCCACGGACTAGCGGGTCAAGCCAAAAACATTCAGTACTTC
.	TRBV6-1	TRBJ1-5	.	CASSTLSNSNQPQHF	TGTGCCAGCAGTACCTTAAGCAATAGCAATCAGCCCCAGCATTTT
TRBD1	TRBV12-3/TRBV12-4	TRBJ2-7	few	CASSNSGQGWYEQYF	TGTGCCAGCAGTAACTCCGGACAGGGATGGTACGAGCAGTACTTC
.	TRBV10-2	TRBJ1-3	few	CASSEGNSGNTIYF	TGCGCCAGCAGTGAGGGAAACTCTGGAAACACCATATATTTT
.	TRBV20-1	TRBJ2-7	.	CSANDNSYEQYF	TGCAGTGCTAACGACAATTCCTACGAGCAGTACTTC
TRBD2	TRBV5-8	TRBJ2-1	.	CASRLAGTSEQFF	TGTGCCAGCAGGCTAGCGGGAACTAGCGAGCAGTTCTTC
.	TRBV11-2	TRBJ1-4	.	CASRTWGTKLTNEKLFF	TGTGCCAGCAGGACGTGGGGGACAAAGTTGACTAATGAAAAACTGTTTTTT
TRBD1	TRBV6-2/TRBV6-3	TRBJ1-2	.	CASSSTWDSAPPGYTF	TGTGCCAGCAGTTCCACCTGGGACAGCGCTCCTCCTGGCTACACCTTC
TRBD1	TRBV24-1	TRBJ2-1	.	CATSDLGTGEGNEQFF	TGTGCCACCAGTGACCTGGGGACAGGGGAGGGAAATGAGCAGTTCTTC
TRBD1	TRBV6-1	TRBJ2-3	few	CASSGGQRGNTQYF	TGTGCCAGTTCAGGGGGACAGCGTGGGAATACGCAGTATTTT
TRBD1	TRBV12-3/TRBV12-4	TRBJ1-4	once	CASSFHGTGGVWEKLYF	TGTGCCAGCAGTTTTCACGGGACAGGGGGGGTTTGGGAAAAACTGTATTTT
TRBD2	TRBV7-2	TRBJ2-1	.	CASSPGLAGVSQFF	TGTGCCAGCAGCCCGGGACTAGCGGGAGTGTCGCAGTTCTTC
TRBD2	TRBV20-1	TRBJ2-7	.	CSAWTSGSVQQYF	TGCAGTGCTTGGACTAGCGGGTCAGTCCAGCAGTACTTC
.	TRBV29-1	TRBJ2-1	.	CSVQNRSSHNEQFF	TGCAGCGTACAAAACAGATCCTCACACAATGAGCAGTTCTTC